This entry lists 8 T cell receptor beta chains sequenced from one sample in a study of cytomegalovirus exposure and HLA in healthy donors. 13 Jbeta primers and 60 Vbeta primers were used for the PCR. Some clones are missing from TCRdb's copy, which holds only in-frame ones; the method was immunoSEQ multiplex PCR. The repertoire holds roughly 190,000 clones, with 8.5% to 10% as singletons. Input material: PBMCs. These receptors were collected from a young woman in good health and CMV-seropositive.

The sample holds a few counts of this clone. This chain uses TRBV25-1 with TRBJ2-5; D is ambiguous. The CDR3 is 15 amino acids. Germline V gene data show CDR1 as MGHDK and CDR2 as SYGVNS. Trimming removed 3 bases from V and 1 base from J, with 12 bases in between. DNA for the CDR3: TGTGCCAGCAGTGAGCGGTGGCCACGCCAAGAGACCCAGTACTTC. It encodes CASSERWPRQETQYF.

The chain is built from TRBV5-8 and TRBJ1-5; D might be TRBD1 (5 bases). The germline V gene has CDR1 SGHTS and CDR2 YDEGEE. This CDR3 region has 15 residues. V was cut by 1 base and J by 2 bases, with 10 bases left in between. The CDR3 sequence: CASSLNRLRNQPQHF. CDR3 in DNA: TGTGCCAGCAGCTTGAACAGGCTACGCAATCAGCCCCAGCATTTT.

In this sample, this clone turned up a few times. The V call is TRBV7-7, the J call TRBJ2-1, with a possible D match to TRBD2 (5 bases). Germline lookup yields CDR1 SSHAT and CDR2 FNYEAQ (reference sequence). This CDR3 has 15 amino acids. V was shortened by 1 base and J by 0 bases, with 7 bases between the two germline ends. This CDR3 is CASSLGESSYNEQFF. The CDR3, as DNA: TGTGCCAGCAGCTTAGGGGAGAGCTCCTACAATGAGCAGTTCTTC. The variable domain in full, with the rest retrieved from reference TRBV7-7 and TRBJ2-1, is GAGVSQSPRYKVTKRGQDVTLRCDPISSHATLYWYQQALGQGPEFLTYFNYEAQPDKSGLPSDRFSAERPEGSISTLTIQRTEQRDSAMYRCASSLGESSYNEQFFGPGTRLTVL.

The chain combines TRBV2 with TRBJ1-1; 7 nucleotides align to TRBD1. Trimming removed 3 bases from V and 4 bases from J; junction bases left unmatched: 5. CDR1 and CDR2 (germline): SNHLY, FYNNEI. CDR3 length: 14 amino acids. CDR3 protein: CASSETAGGTEAFF. CDR3 nucleotides: TGTGCCAGCAGTGAGACGGCAGGGGGCACTGAAGCTTTCTTT.

In DNA, the CDR3 is TGTGCCAGCAGTCCCAATTGGGGAGATGAGCAGTTCTTC. It codes for CASSPNWGDEQFF. The chain has TRBV7-7 and TRBJ2-1, with D possibly TRBD2 on 5 matching bases. Trimming shortened V by 6 bases and J by 8 bases, and 14 bases separated the two germline ends. The CDR3 contains 13 residues. Germline V gene data show CDR1 as SSHAT and CDR2 as FNYEAQ (reference sequence). Combining the CDR3 with reference TRBV7-7 and TRBJ2-1 gives the whole variable domain GAGVSQSPRYKVTKRGQDVTLRCDPISSHATLYWYQQALGQGPEFLTYFNYEAQPDKSGLPSDRFSAERPEGSISTLTIQRTEQRDSAMYRCASSPNWGDEQFFGPGTRLTVL.

The chain links TRBV5-1 to TRBJ2-5; 7 bases line up with TRBD1. J gave up 2 bases and V 2 bases, and 9 bases lay outside the gene matches. Germline loops: CDR1 SGHRS, CDR2 YFSETQ. The CDR3 has 16 amino acids. In nucleotides, the CDR3 is TGCGCCAGCAGCTTACTCACTGGGACAGCTCAAGAGACCCAGTACTTC. Its translation: CASSLLTGTAQETQYF. Drawing the rest from reference TRBV5-1 and TRBJ2-5, the complete variable domain is KAGVTQTPRYLIKTRGQQVTLSCSPISGHRSVSWYQQTPGQGLQFLFEYFSETQRNKGNFPGRFSGRQFSNSRSEMNVSTLELGDSALYLCASSLLTGTAQETQYFGPGTRLLVL.

Only a few counts were recorded for this clone. V is TRBV6-5 and J is TRBJ1-1; possibly TRBD1 for D (5 bases). The CDR3 sequence is 13 residues long. Trimming cost V 6 bases and J 4 bases, with 12 bases left between them. The germline V gene encodes CDR1 MNHEY and CDR2 SVGAGI. CDR3 loop: CASSATVGTEAFF. For the CDR3, the DNA is TGTGCCAGCAGCGCGACAGTCGGCACTGAAGCTTTCTTT.

The J gene is TRBJ1-2, the V gene TRBV5-5, with a weak D call TRBD1 (5 bases). CDR1 and CDR2 from the germline V gene are SGHKS and YYEKEE (reference sequence). Trimming shortened V by 0 bases and J by 0 bases, and 6 bases separated the two germline ends. CDR3 length: 14 residues. In DNA, the CDR3 is TGTGCCAGCAGCTTGGCACAGGCTAACTATGGCTACACCTTC. Protein sequence: CASSLAQANYGYTF.